What follows describes a single T cell receptor beta chain. Produced via immunoSEQ multiplex PCR; TCRdb's table is partial and in-frame only. The sample includes approximately 72,000 clones, around 90% seen only once; the top ten take less than 3%. This CDR3 has 16 residues. J gave up 8 bases and V 5 bases, and 15 bases lay outside the gene matches. Per the germline V gene, CDR1 is SGHAT and CDR2 is FQNNGV. The data are from a study of T cell clones after liver transplantation. This receptor was taken from a human donor who received a liver transplant. The sample in question was CD4+ T cells from blood, obtained before liver transplant. The chain uses TRBV11-2 and TRBJ2-7; 10 bases fit TRBD2. The CDR3 region has the DNA TGTGCCAGCAGCCTACCCCCGGGACTAGCGATGGTGAAGCAGTACTTC. Translating it yields CASSLPPGLAMVKQYF.